A single sample gave rise to the 15 T cell receptor beta chains below, sequenced in a study of shared clonotypes between healthy human individuals. Profiling relied on immunoSEQ multiplex PCR, and the TCRdb table lists in-frame clones only, not all of them. Here the sample spans 2 million to 2.5 million clones, over 85% being singletons. The sample consisted of naive CD4+ T cells from PBMCs. Specified subset: CD45RA+ positively selected. These receptors all stem from a man aged 18 to 30 in good health. Some clones in this sample may be carry-over from other donors' samples.

The chain recombines TRBV2 with TRBJ2-7; D remains ambiguous. The germline gives CDR1 SNHLY, CDR2 FYNNEI. This CDR3 spans 11 amino acids. V was cut by 8 bases and J by 7 bases, with 12 bases left in between. The chain's CDR3 is CASRQSREQYF. The CDR3, as DNA: TGTGCCAGCCGGCAATCGCGGGAGCAGTACTTC.

The chain is built from TRBV7-2 and TRBJ1-3; 7 bases align to TRBD1. Germline CDR1 SGHTA, CDR2 FQGNSA. The V and J ends lost 3 bases and 0 bases, in that order; junction bases with no gene match: 5. CDR3 size: 16 residues. CDR3 sequence (DNA): TGTGCCAGCAGCTTGTCGGCAGGGGGCTCTGGAAACACCATATATTTT. This translates into CASSLSAGGSGNTIYF.

This sequence joins TRBV5-1 and TRBJ2-2; 12 bases agree with TRBD2. Germline trimming cut 2 bases from V and 6 bases from J; bases unmatched to any gene: 5. Per the germline V gene, CDR1 is SGHRS and CDR2 is YFSETQ. The CDR3 extends over 16 amino acids. CDR3 sequence (DNA): TGCGCCAGCAGCTTCGGGACTAGCGGGCGAGCCGGGGAGCTGTTTTTT. Translating it yields CASSFGTSGRAGELFF.

The chain recombines TRBV10-3 with TRBJ1-5; no clear D. The CDR3 consists of 14 residues. The germline V gene has CDR1 ENHRY and CDR2 SYGVKD. V lost 4 bases, J lost 0 bases, and 7 bases lay in between. CDR3 nucleotide sequence: TGTGCCATCAGTGTGTCGGATAGCAATCAGCCCCAGCATTTT. The encoded protein is CAISVSDSNQPQHF.

The chain is built from TRBV6-4 and TRBJ2-5; no definite D call. The CDR3 is 14 amino acids. CDR1 and CDR2 (germline): MRHNA, SNTAGT. The V and J ends lost 3 bases and 4 bases respectively, with 12 bases between them. CDR3 sequence reads: CASSDVKGLETQYF. DNA of the CDR3: TGTGCCAGCAGTGATGTTAAGGGATTAGAGACCCAGTACTTC.

V usage is TRBV5-6 and J usage is TRBJ2-5, with D perhaps given as TRBD1 or TRBD2 (5 bases each). The V and J ends lost 4 bases and 3 bases respectively, with 13 bases between them. Germline V gives CDR1 SGHDT, CDR2 YYEEEE. CDR3 length: 14 amino acids. The CDR3 DNA sequence: TGTGCCAGCAGCCGTTGGGGGTGGGAAGAGACCCAGTACTTC. Amino acid sequence: CASSRWGWEETQYF.

A remark on this clone: Different DNA sequences within this sample yield the same CDR3. V usage is TRBV29-1 and J usage is TRBJ1-1; D not certain. The CDR3 covers 13 residues. CDR1 and CDR2 (germline): SQVTM, ANQGSEA. The CDR3: CSVGGLMNTEAFF. In DNA form, the CDR3 reads TGCAGTGTGGGAGGCCTAATGAACACTGAAGCTTTCTTT.

This clone has just one count. V usage is TRBV5-1 and J usage is TRBJ2-7, with 10 bases fitting TRBD1. The CDR3 is 15 residues long. The germline CDR1 and CDR2 sequences are SGHRS and YFSETQ. V trimming: 4 bases; J trimming: 4 bases; junction bases outside the gene matches: 8. For the CDR3, the DNA is TGCGCCAGCAGCCCTACGGGACAGGGGACGTACGAGCAGTACTTC. Residues: CASSPTGQGTYEQYF.

The chain uses TRBV29-1 and TRBJ2-7; 8 bases are a match to TRBD2. The length of the CDR3 is 12 residues. Per germline, CDR1 SQVTM and CDR2 ANQGSEA. V lost 5 bases, J lost 7 bases, and 7 bases stayed unmatched. DNA for the CDR3: TGCAGCGTTCCGGGACTAGTAGGTGAGCAGTACTTC. This translates into CSVPGLVGEQYF.

In this sample, this clone turned up once. This CDR3 is also generated by other DNA sequences in the sample. V usage is TRBV6-1 and J usage is TRBJ2-7; D is perhaps TRBD2 (7 bases). The V and J ends lost 6 bases and 4 bases respectively, with 13 bases between them. The CDR3 has 13 residues. Germline V CDR1 and CDR2: MNHNS, SASEGT. The DNA for the CDR3 is TGTGCCAGCAGACGCGGGGGCTCTTACGAGCAGTACTTC. Translated: CASRRGGSYEQYF.

The chain couples TRBV7-2 to TRBJ2-7; 8 nucleotides match TRBD2. The CDR3 loop spans 15 amino acids. The junction had 9 bases not matched to a gene; V was cut back by 5 bases and J by 3 bases. Per the germline V gene, CDR1 is SGHTA and CDR2 is FQGNSA. In DNA form, the CDR3 reads TGTGCCAGCAGCCCCGGGGGGACTAGGGGCTACGAGCAGTACTTC. Translation gives CASSPGGTRGYEQYF. The full variable domain, in which reference TRBV7-2 and TRBJ2-7 provide the parts outside the CDR3, is GAGVSQSPSNKVTEKGKDVELRCDPISGHTALYWYRQSLGQGLEFLIYFQGNSAPDKSGLPSDRFSAERTGGSVSTLTIQRTQQEDSAVYLCASSPGGTRGYEQYFGPGTRLTVT.

The gene calls are TRBV27 and TRBJ2-3; 12 nucleotides line up with TRBD1. CDR3 length: 15 amino acids. V shed 3 bases, J shed 2 bases, and the junction held 0 bases outside the gene matches. Germline V gives CDR1 MNHEY, CDR2 SMNVEV (reference sequence). The CDR3 loop is CASSLGQGATDTQYF. The CDR3 bases are TGTGCCAGCAGTTTGGGACAGGGGGCCACAGATACGCAGTATTTT.

This clone was recorded a few times. The J gene is TRBJ2-1, the V gene TRBV28, with a tentative D call TRBD1 (5 bases). Germline V gene lookup returns CDR1 MDHEN and CDR2 SYDVKM. The CDR3 extends over 15 amino acids. V gave up 2 bases and J gave up 8 bases, with 16 bases separating them. CDR3 nucleotides: TGTGCCAGCAGTTTAGCACCCCAAGGGGTGGATGAGCAGTTCTTC. This gives the protein CASSLAPQGVDEQFF. Based on the CDR3 plus reference TRBV28 and TRBJ2-1, the full variable domain is DVKVTQSSRYLVKRTGEKVFLECVQDMDHENMFWYRQDPGLGLRLIYFSYDVKMKEKGDIPEGYSVSREKKERFSLILESASTNQTSMYLCASSLAPQGVDEQFFGPGTRLTVL.

CDR3 sequence reads: CASSPSRDYFGRSGELFF. Here the CDR3 DNA reads TGCGCCAGCAGCCCGTCCCGGGACTATTTCGGGCGGTCCGGGGAGCTGTTTTTT. The chain combines TRBV4-1 with TRBJ2-2; 7 nucleotides match TRBD2. The CDR3 is 18 residues long. V dropped 4 bases and J dropped 6; count of bases not matched to a gene: 17. Germline V CDR1 and CDR2: MGHRA, YSYEKL.

The chain links TRBV2 to TRBJ1-2; D might be TRBD1 (5 bases). The CDR3 has 17 residues. Deletions cut 7 bases from V and 3 bases from J, with 24 bases between. The V gene's germline CDR1 is SNHLY and CDR2 FYNNEI. CDR3 nucleotides: TGTGCCAGCACTCCCTATGGTTCGTGGGGCAGAGACTATGGCTACACCTTC. This sequence encodes CASTPYGSWGRDYGYTF.